One sample yielded the 26 T cell receptor beta chains listed below, sequenced in a study of control samples from healthy donors and cancer patients. Method: immunoSEQ multiplex PCR; TCRdb's copy keeps in-frame clones and lacks some. The table records about 160,000 clones, approximately 90% of them present only once. Material for sequencing was blood. The receptors here all came from a young man in good health.

The V and J genes are TRBV27 and TRBJ2-5; no clear D gene. V lost 5 bases and J lost 4, with 5 bases in between. The CDR3 runs 11 residues. Germline lookup yields CDR1 MNHEY and CDR2 SMNVEV (reference sequence). CDR3 in DNA: TGTGCCAGCAGTGGCGGAGAGACCCAGTACTTC. This encodes CASSGGETQYF.

This clone has a single count. The chain carries TRBV18 and TRBJ1-3; D is unclear. Germline V gene data show CDR1 as KGHSH and CDR2 as LQKENI. CDR3 length: 16 residues. V shed 0 bases and J shed 0 bases, with 9 bases lying between them. The CDR3: CASSPPGLNSGNTIYF. DNA for the CDR3: TGTGCCAGCTCACCACCGGGTTTGAACTCTGGAAACACCATATATTTT.

The V gene is TRBV5-5, the J gene TRBJ1-1; TRBD1 is a possible D gene (6 bases). Trimming took off 0 bases at V and 2 bases at J, with 14 bases between the two ends. The CDR3 totals 16 residues. Germline CDR1 and CDR2: SGHKS and YYEKEE (reference sequence). The chain's CDR3 is CASSLAPTGINTEAFF. The CDR3 bases are TGTGCCAGCAGCTTGGCCCCCACAGGGATCAACACTGAAGCTTTCTTT.

The chain's CDR3 is CASSLLGGLAGFTEAFF. CDR3 sequence (DNA): TGTGCCAGCAGCTTATTAGGAGGTTTGGCAGGGTTCACTGAAGCTTTCTTT. The chain has TRBV11-2 and TRBJ1-1; possible D gene TRBD1, 5 bases. CDR3 length: 17 amino acids. The germline gives CDR1 SGHAT, CDR2 FQNNGV. V dropped 2 bases and J dropped 4 bases, with 20 bases sitting between them.

The rearrangement joins TRBV3-1 (or the pseudogene TRBV3-2) to TRBJ1-2; D uncertain. The CDR3 loop spans 14 amino acids. Germline CDR1 reads LGHDT; CDR2 reads YNNKEL (reference sequence). V was cut by 1 base and J by 4 bases, with 10 bases left in between. CDR3 residues: CASSQAESVYGYTF. CDR3 nucleotides: TGTGCCAGCAGCCAAGCGGAGTCGGTCTATGGCTACACCTTC.

V and J are TRBV25-1 and TRBJ2-1; D is unclear. CDR1 and CDR2 (germline): MGHDK, SYGVNS. Deletions cut 2 bases from V and 7 bases from J, with 9 bases between. This CDR3 has 13 residues. The DNA for the CDR3 is TGTGCCAGCAGTGAAGCAGGAAGGAATGAGCAGTTCTTC. Translation: CASSEAGRNEQFF.

The sample holds one count of this clone. The chain combines TRBV12-3 or TRBV12-4 with TRBJ2-1; D call uncertain. The germline V and J ends were trimmed by 1 base and 11 bases, with 9 bases remaining between them. The length of the CDR3 is 12 residues. Here the CDR3 DNA reads TGTGCCAGCAGTTTAGATCTCAGTCAGCAGTTCTTC. Encoded protein: CASSLDLSQQFF.

The chain links TRBV5-6 to TRBJ2-2, with TRBD1 as a possible D gene (6 bases). The CDR3 extends over 15 amino acids. The germline gives CDR1 SGHDT, CDR2 YYEEEE. Trimming left V 3 bases short and J 6 bases short, with 15 bases between. The CDR3 DNA is TGTGCCAGCAGCTGGGGACACCTGGGAGCCGGGGAGCTGTTTTTT. This gives the protein CASSWGHLGAGELFF.

The DNA of the CDR3 is TGTGCCACCAGCAGAGAGGGCTTCTGGAATGAGCAGTTCTTC. Amino acid sequence: CATSREGFWNEQFF. The chain couples TRBV15 to TRBJ2-1; no firm D call. Between the trimmed V and J ends, which lost 0 bases and 7 bases, there was a span of 10 bases. The germline V gene has CDR1 LNHNV and CDR2 YYDKDF (reference sequence). This CDR3 is built from 14 residues.

The chain joins TRBV19 to TRBJ1-6, with a tentative D call TRBD1 (5 bases). Looked up from germline, CDR1 is LNHDA and CDR2 is SQIVND (reference sequence). The CDR3 extends over 13 amino acids. V gave up 6 bases and J gave up 7 bases, with 10 bases separating them. DNA for the CDR3: TGTGCCAGTAGACAGGACTTGAATTCACCCCTCCACTTT. This sequence encodes CASRQDLNSPLHF.

The chain carries TRBV2 and TRBJ2-5; 8 positions match TRBD1. The length of the CDR3 is 15 residues. Trimming took 0 bases from V and 4 from J; bases not matched to a gene: 4. Germline V gene sequence: CDR1 SNHLY, CDR2 FYNNEI. The CDR3 DNA follows: TGTGCCAGCAGTGAAGCGGGGACAGGACGAGAGACCCAGTACTTC. As protein: CASSEAGTGRETQYF.

The rearrangement links TRBV10-2 to TRBJ2-3, with D perhaps TRBD1 (5 bases). From germline, CDR1 is WSHSY and CDR2 SAAADI. The CDR3 is 12 residues long. Trimming removed 10 bases at V and 3 bases at J, with 11 bases between. The CDR3: CAISTDTDTQYF. The CDR3 nucleotides read TGCGCCATTTCGACAGATACAGATACGCAGTATTTT.

This chain links TRBV27 with TRBJ2-1; D is possibly TRBD2 (6 bases). The CDR3 is made up of 13 amino acids. V was clipped by 0 bases and J by 12 bases, with 12 bases between them. Germline-derived CDR1 and CDR2 are MNHEY and SMNVEV (reference sequence). The CDR3 region is CASSLSTTRRQFF. For the CDR3, the DNA is TGTGCCAGCAGTTTATCAACGACTAGGCGGCAGTTCTTC.

This clone has a handful of counts. V is TRBV5-4 and J is TRBJ2-3, with D perhaps being TRBD1 or TRBD2 (5 bases each). Germline V gene lookup returns CDR1 SGHNT and CDR2 YYREEE (reference sequence). This CDR3 contains 16 residues. V lost 0 bases and J 6 bases, leaving 17 bases between the germline ends. The CDR3 DNA follows: TGTGCCAGCAGCTTGGGGGTGGGGGTTAGTCGGGATACGCAGTATTTT. This codes for CASSLGVGVSRDTQYF.

A single count supports this clone. J is TRBJ1-1 and V is TRBV7-9, with D unclear. CDR1 SEHNR and CDR2 FQNEAQ come from the germline V gene (reference sequence). Deletions cut 2 bases from V and 10 bases from J, with 11 bases between. The length of the CDR3 is 12 residues. The CDR3 region is CASSLYGRGAFF. The DNA of the CDR3 is TGTGCCAGCAGCTTATACGGGAGAGGAGCTTTCTTT.

This chain joins TRBV19 and TRBJ1-2; 11 bases are a match to TRBD1. CDR3 length: 14 amino acids. CDR1 is LNHDA, CDR2 SQIVND, per germline (reference sequence). The ends lost 7 bases at V and 6 bases at J; junction bases unmatched: 7. CDR3: CASKSRDRGNGYTF. DNA of the CDR3: TGTGCCAGTAAATCACGGGACAGGGGGAATGGCTACACCTTC.

The rearrangement links TRBV24-1 to TRBJ1-2, with D tentatively TRBD1 (6 bases). Germline CDR1 KGHDR, CDR2 SFDVKD. This CDR3 comprises 14 residues. V lost 3 bases to trimming and J lost 8 bases, with 15 bases between them. CDR3 loop: CATSDAPGQSGYTF. CDR3 DNA: TGTGCCACCAGTGATGCCCCGGGACAAAGCGGCTACACCTTC.

The V call is TRBV18, the J call TRBJ2-7; D is ambiguous. Germline V lookup: CDR1 KGHSH, CDR2 LQKENI. V was cut by 3 bases and J by 0 bases, with 3 bases left in between. This CDR3 comprises 12 residues. In DNA, the CDR3 is TGTGCCAGCTCACCCAGCTCCTACGAGCAGTACTTC. This gives the protein CASSPSSYEQYF.

This chain connects TRBV2 to TRBJ2-7; D is unresolved. V shed 7 bases and J shed 4 bases, with 11 bases lying between them. Germline CDR1 SNHLY, CDR2 FYNNEI. The CDR3 is 12 amino acids. Here the CDR3 reads CASMERNYEQYF. The DNA of the CDR3 is TGTGCCAGCATGGAGAGAAATTACGAGCAGTACTTC.

The chain uses TRBV29-1 and TRBJ1-5, with no clear D. The CDR3 loop spans 12 amino acids. V gave up 4 bases and J gave up 4 bases, with 8 bases separating them. Per germline, CDR1 SQVTM and CDR2 ANQGSEA. The CDR3 nucleotides read TGCAGCGTTGGGCGTCCAAATCAGCCCCAGCATTTT. The encoded protein is CSVGRPNQPQHF.

The chain joins TRBV11-3 to TRBJ1-2, with TRBD1 matching over 8 bases. Germline-derived CDR1 and CDR2 are SGHNT and YENEEA. The V and J ends lost 6 bases and 8 bases, in that order; junction bases with no gene match: 8. CDR3 length: 13 amino acids. CDR3 protein: CASSRTGGYGYTF. In DNA, the CDR3 is TGTGCCAGCAGTCGAACAGGGGGGTACGGCTACACCTTC.

This sequence joins TRBV4-2 and TRBJ2-2, with D perhaps assigned TRBD1 or TRBD2 (6 bases each). The germline V gene encodes CDR1 LGHNA and CDR2 YNFKEQ. The length of the CDR3 is 15 residues. The germline V and J ends were trimmed by 0 bases and 6 bases, with 11 bases remaining between them. CDR3 in DNA: TGTGCCAGCAGCCAAGATTTGAGGGGGGCCGGGGAGCTGTTTTTT. Translating gives CASSQDLRGAGELFF.

The chain has TRBV7-2 and TRBJ2-1; 8 positions agree with TRBD2. With 6 bases clipped from V and 6 bases from J, the junction kept 10 bases outside the gene matches. The CDR3 has 15 amino acids. The germline CDR1 and CDR2 sequences are SGHTA and FQGNSA. CDR3 coding DNA: TGTGCCAGCAGTTCTGACCGGGGGGGATTCAATGAGCAGTTCTTC. This gives the protein CASSSDRGGFNEQFF. The full variable domain, its missing parts supplied by reference TRBV7-2 and TRBJ2-1, is GAGVSQSPSNKVTEKGKDVELRCDPISGHTALYWYRQSLGQGLEFLIYFQGNSAPDKSGLPSDRFSAERTGGSVSTLTIQRTQQEDSAVYLCASSSDRGGFNEQFFGPGTRLTVL.

The chain joins TRBV6-6 to TRBJ2-6, with 7 bases fitting TRBD1. Germline CDR1 MNHNY, CDR2 SVGAGI (reference sequence). V trimming: 7 bases; J trimming: 0 bases; junction bases outside the gene matches: 6. The CDR3 loop spans 16 amino acids. This CDR3 is CASILGQNSGANVLTF. The CDR3 nucleotides are TGTGCCAGCATCCTGGGACAGAACTCTGGGGCCAACGTCCTGACTTTC.

The rearrangement links TRBV5-5 to TRBJ2-1; D might be TRBD2 (6 bases). The V gene lost 4 bases and the J gene lost 4 bases, with 12 bases spanning the gap. The CDR3 runs to 14 residues. Germline values: CDR1 SGHKS, CDR2 YYEKEE (reference sequence). CDR3: CASSPDGSYNEQFF. The CDR3 nucleotides are TGTGCCAGCAGCCCGGACGGGAGTTACAATGAGCAGTTCTTC.

The chain combines TRBV11-3 with TRBJ2-5, with no clear D. V was cut by 3 bases and J by 1 base, with 9 bases left in between. The CDR3 extends over 14 amino acids. Germline CDR1 is SGHNT and CDR2 is YENEEA. CDR3 bases: TGTGCCAGCAGCTTGGCTCACGGCCAAGAGACCCAGTACTTC. Translated: CASSLAHGQETQYF. Full variable domain (missing parts from reference TRBV11-3 and TRBJ2-5): EAGVVQSPRYKIIEKKQPVAFWCNPISGHNTLYWYLQNLGQGPELLIRYENEEAVDDSQLPKDRFSAERLKGVDSTLKIQPAELGDSAVYLCASSLAHGQETQYFGPGTRLLVL.